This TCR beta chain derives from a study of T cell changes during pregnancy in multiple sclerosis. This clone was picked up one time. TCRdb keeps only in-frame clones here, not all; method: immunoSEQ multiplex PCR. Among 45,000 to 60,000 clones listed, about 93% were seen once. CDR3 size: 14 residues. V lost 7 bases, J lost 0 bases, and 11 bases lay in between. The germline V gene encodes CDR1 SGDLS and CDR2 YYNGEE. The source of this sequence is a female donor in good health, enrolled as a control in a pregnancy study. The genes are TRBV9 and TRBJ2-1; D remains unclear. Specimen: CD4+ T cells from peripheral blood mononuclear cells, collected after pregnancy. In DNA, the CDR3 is TGTGCCAGCGCGAAGCGTAGCTCCTACAATGAGCAGTTCTTC. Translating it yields CASAKRSSYNEQFF.